This T cell receptor (beta chain) is drawn from a study of T cell clonotyping in hematopoietic cell transplantation. Profiled with immunoSEQ multiplex PCR; TCRdb holds only in-frame clones, not every one. Of more than 10,000 clones listed, about 70% were seen once; the top ten hold roughly 14%. On this clone itself: The antigen is unknown.

General study findings and limits: Few recipient clonotypes overlapped donors; over 95% were de novo at given depth.

Samples: about 28 days before transplant, then days 30, 100 and 180 after. V dropped 5 bases and J dropped 0; count of bases not matched to a gene: 3. Per the germline V gene, CDR1 is MNHEY and CDR2 is SVGAGI. This CDR3 has 14 amino acids. V usage is TRBV6-5 and J usage is TRBJ1-1; 7 bases are shared with TRBD1. The sequence was obtained from a male patient between 55 and 70 years old who had an allogeneic stem cell transplant from an unrelated donor, so the T cells may come from the graft donor. Some clones in this sample may be carry-over from other donors' samples. Material: peripheral blood mononuclear cells, obtained 180 days after allogeneic stem cell transplant. CDR3 residues: CASSPTGVNTEAFF. The CDR3 coding sequence is TGTGCCAGCAGTCCCACAGGGGTGAACACTGAAGCTTTCTTT.